A selection of T cell receptor beta chains follows, all from one sample in a study of control samples from healthy donors and cancer patients. TCRdb's table, derived via immunoSEQ multiplex PCR, lists solely in-frame clones and lacks some. Of about 160,000 clones detected, 96% appear once; the ten largest clones hold approximately 1%. The sample comprised blood. These receptors were taken from a woman aged 30 to 39 in good health. The CDR3 runs from the conserved cysteine through the conserved F or W. A D gene is named only where the DNA matches it firmly. Size is stated for part of the rows, as once, few or many counts, or as a class when the clone is expanded.

TRBV18,.,.,TRBJ2-7,CASSLGVSYEQYF,TGTGCCAGCTCACTGGGGGTCTCCTACGAGCAGTACTTC
TRBV2,.,.,TRBJ1-4,CASSLARNEKLFF,TGTGCCAGCAGCCTCGCCAGAAATGAAAAACTGTTTTTT
TRBV18,once,.,TRBJ1-5,CASSRGEGNQPQHF,TGTGCCAGCTCACGGGGGGAGGGCAATCAGCCCCAGCATTTT
TRBV3-1/TRBV3-2,.,.,TRBJ2-1,CASSLGARNEQFF,TGTGCCAGCAGCCTAGGGGCGCGGAATGAGCAGTTCTTC
TRBV10-1,.,.,TRBJ1-1,CASRGDTTEAFF,TGCGCCAGCAGGGGTGATACCACTGAAGCTTTCTTT
TRBV28,.,TRBD1,TRBJ1-3,CASRPGTVENTIYF,TGTGCCAGCAGACCCGGGACAGTAGAAAACACCATATATTTT
TRBV7-8,.,TRBD1,TRBJ2-2,CASSLGQVEGYATGELFF,TGTGCCAGCAGCTTGGGACAGGTTGAGGGTTACGCCACCGGGGAGCTGTTTTTT
TRBV6-5,.,.,TRBJ1-2,CASGGRDTEYGYTF,TGTGCCAGCGGAGGACGGGACACGGAATATGGCTACACCTTC
TRBV5-5,.,.,TRBJ1-2,CASSSTWTVDGYTF,TGTGCCAGCAGCTCCACGTGGACAGTTGATGGCTACACCTTC
TRBV6-5,.,.,TRBJ1-4,CASSYSGRGNEKLFF,TGTGCCAGCAGTTACTCGGGGAGGGGGAATGAAAAACTGTTTTTT
TRBV10-3,few,.,TRBJ2-5,CSVGQKQETQYF,TGTTCCGTGGGGCAGAAGCAAGAGACCCAGTACTTC
TRBV19,.,TRBD1,TRBJ1-5,CASSPGTGAILAQHF,TGTGCCAGTAGTCCAGGGACAGGGGCTATCTTAGCCCAGCATTTT
TRBV7-2,.,.,TRBJ1-2,CASSLAVLYGYTF,TGTGCCAGCAGCTTAGCAGTGCTCTATGGCTACACCTTC
TRBV20-1,.,.,TRBJ2-1,CSASGTEPYNEQFF,TGCAGTGCTAGTGGGACTGAACCGTACAATGAGCAGTTCTTC
TRBV6-6,.,TRBD1,TRBJ1-1,CASRYTGGGMNTEAFF,TGTGCCAGCAGGTATACAGGGGGCGGAATGAACACTGAAGCTTTCTTT
TRBV19,.,.,TRBJ1-4,CASSTQGFEEKLFF,TGTGCCAGTAGCACACAGGGTTTCGAGGAAAAACTGTTTTTT
TRBV4-1,.,.,TRBJ2-7,CASSQLGRNYEQYF,TGCGCCAGCAGCCAACTCGGGCGGAACTACGAGCAGTACTTC
TRBV28,.,TRBD1,TRBJ1-1,CASRPSGGAGTEAFF,TGTGCCAGCAGGCCTTCAGGGGGCGCGGGCACTGAAGCTTTCTTT
TRBV9,.,.,TRBJ1-1,CASSVAAATEAFF,TGTGCCAGCAGCGTAGCGGCAGCGACTGAAGCTTTCTTT
TRBV30,.,.,TRBJ2-7,CAWSLGAGWGEQYF,TGTGCCTGGAGTTTGGGAGCAGGGTGGGGTGAGCAGTACTTC
TRBV9,.,.,TRBJ2-5,CASSPQGFIETQYF,TGTGCCAGCAGCCCCCAGGGCTTTATAGAGACCCAGTACTTC
TRBV14,once,.,TRBJ1-2,CASSQGAYGYTF,TGTGCCAGCAGCCAGGGGGCTTATGGCTACACCTTC
TRBV3-1/TRBV3-2,.,.,TRBJ1-6,CASSPRVYNSPLHF,TGTGCCAGCAGCCCGAGGGTCTATAATTCACCCCTCCACTTT
TRBV7-3,.,.,TRBJ2-5,CASSLMSGTQETQYF,TGTGCCAGCAGCTTAATGAGCGGAACACAAGAGACCCAGTACTTC
TRBV4-1,.,.,TRBJ1-1,CASSQGGRGTEAFF,TGCGCCAGCAGCCAGGGTGGGCGGGGGACTGAAGCTTTCTTT
TRBV4-1,.,.,TRBJ1-1,CASSQDPLGNTEAFF,TGCGCCAGCAGCCAAGACCCTCTGGGCAACACTGAAGCTTTCTTT
TRBV7-9,.,.,TRBJ1-2,CASSLAGSNYGYTF,TGTGCCAGCAGCTTAGCGGGTTCTAACTATGGCTACACCTTC
TRBV29-1,once,.,TRBJ1-3,CSAGGTSGGNTIYF,TGCAGCGCCGGGGGGACCTCGGGAGGAAACACCATATATTTT
TRBV5-1,.,.,TRBJ1-6,CASSSSQGFNSPLHF,TGCGCCAGCAGCTCATCACAGGGTTTTAATTCACCCCTCCACTTT
TRBV11-2,.,.,TRBJ1-1,CASSLVRTANTEAFF,TGTGCCAGCAGCTTAGTTCGGACAGCTAACACTGAAGCTTTCTTT
TRBV7-8,.,.,TRBJ1-6,CASSLEEAVRSPLHF,TGTGCCAGCAGCTTAGAGGAGGCGGTAAGGTCACCCCTCCACTTT
TRBV7-9,.,.,TRBJ2-3,CASRWTSTSDTQYF,TGTGCCAGCAGATGGACTTCGACATCGGATACGCAGTATTTT
TRBV2,.,TRBD1,TRBJ1-4,CASREQGAQEKLFF,TGTGCCAGCAGGGAACAGGGGGCGCAGGAAAAACTGTTTTTT
TRBV19,.,TRBD1,TRBJ1-5,CASSTRPGQGAIFQPQHF,TGTGCCAGTAGTACTCGACCGGGACAGGGGGCGATTTTTCAGCCCCAGCATTTT
TRBV28,.,TRBD1,TRBJ2-7,CASSLSGGRLRYEQYF,TGTGCCAGCAGTTTATCAGGGGGCCGCTTGCGATACGAGCAGTACTTC
TRBV6-5,.,TRBD1,TRBJ1-1,CASSYSGQATTEAFF,TGTGCCAGCAGTTACTCTGGACAGGCAACGACTGAAGCTTTCTTT
TRBV5-4,.,TRBD2,TRBJ2-1,CASSPGGAGGGNEQFF,TGTGCCAGCAGTCCGGGAGGTGCGGGAGGGGGCAATGAGCAGTTCTTC
TRBV4-1,.,.,TRBJ2-3,CASSQDPGTRRTDTQYF,TGCGCCAGCAGCCAAGATCCCGGGACTCGACGCACAGATACGCAGTATTTT
TRBV12-3/TRBV12-4,once,.,TRBJ1-6,CASSSMSSPLHF,TGTGCCAGCAGTTCAATGAGTTCACCCCTCCACTTT
TRBV24-1,.,.,TRBJ2-7,CATSERQVGSEQYF,TGTGCCACCAGTGAACGACAGGTCGGCAGCGAGCAGTACTTC
TRBV4-2,.,.,TRBJ1-4,CASSQVILRSSRPTEKLFF,TGTGCCAGCAGCCAAGTGATACTAAGGTCTTCCCGTCCCACGGAAAAACTGTTTTTT
TRBV5-1,.,.,TRBJ2-3,CASSPDHTDTQYF,TGCGCCAGCAGCCCTGACCACACAGATACGCAGTATTTT
TRBV6-1,once,TRBD2,TRBJ2-3,CASSERLAGGTDTQYF,TGTGCCAGCAGTGAAAGGCTAGCGGGGGGCACAGATACGCAGTATTTT
TRBV18,.,TRBD1,TRBJ1-1,CASSGDRRFEAFF,TGTGCCAGCTCCGGGGACAGGCGGTTTGAAGCTTTCTTT
TRBV5-1,.,TRBD1,TRBJ2-7,CASSLGGQGPYEQYF,TGCGCCAGCAGCTTGGGAGGACAGGGGCCCTACGAGCAGTACTTC
TRBV4-2,.,TRBD1,TRBJ1-2,CASSQDPAGGGYGYTF,TGTGCCAGCAGCCAAGATCCGGCAGGGGGGGGCTATGGCTACACCTTC
TRBV7-9,.,TRBD1,TRBJ1-5,CASSSNRGSNQPQHF,TGTGCCAGCAGCTCAAACAGGGGCAGCAATCAGCCCCAGCATTTT
TRBV12-3/TRBV12-4,once,.,TRBJ1-2,CASSLNEGRGYTF,TGTGCCAGCAGTTTGAATGAGGGGCGCGGCTACACCTTC
TRBV19,.,TRBD1,TRBJ2-3,CASDRGGTDTQYF,TGTGCCAGCGACAGGGGGGGGACAGATACGCAGTATTTT
TRBV6-1,.,.,TRBJ1-2,CASSEALQYYTF,TGTGCCAGCAGTGAAGCGCTACAGTACTACACCTTC
TRBV6-6,.,.,TRBJ2-6,CASSYSATGANVLTF,TGTGCCAGCAGTTACTCGGCAACTGGGGCCAACGTCCTGACTTTC
TRBV3-1/TRBV3-2,.,TRBD1,TRBJ2-7,CASSQLLGQVSYEQYF,TGTGCCAGCAGCCAACTTTTGGGACAGGTTTCTTACGAGCAGTACTTC
TRBV10-3,.,.,TRBJ1-1,CAISESRRPSIQFMNTEAFF,TGTGCCATCAGTGAGTCGAGGAGGCCCTCCATTCAATTCATGAACACTGAAGCTTTCTTT
TRBV3-1/TRBV3-2,.,.,TRBJ2-1,CASSQEVGPSSYNEQFF,TGTGCCAGCAGCCAAGAAGTAGGGCCCAGCTCCTACAATGAGCAGTTCTTC
TRBV27,.,TRBD1,TRBJ2-7,CATGTGYEQYF,TGTGCTACCGGGACAGGGTACGAGCAGTACTTC